This T cell receptor beta chain was documented in a study of T cell responses to AZD1222 COVID-19 vaccine. From germline, CDR1 is MDHEN and CDR2 SYDVKM. The CDR3 contains 17 residues. Trimming cost V 6 bases and J 2 bases; bases outside gene matches: 13. Data came from immunoSEQ multiplex PCR; TCRdb stores just in-frame clones and leaves some out. The table shows 100,000 to 150,000 clones, with around 89% occurring only once. The rearrangement joins TRBV28 to TRBJ2-7; 10 positions agree with TRBD1. The sequencing used peripheral blood, collected on day 0 of AZD1222 vaccination. This sequence originates from an adult in good health. The CDR3 coding sequence is TGTGCCAGCAGGACCCTAATGGACAGGGGGGAAACCTACGAGCAGTACTTC. Its protein is CASRTLMDRGETYEQYF.